These 4 T cell receptor beta chains were all obtained from the same sample, sequenced in a study of tumor-infiltrating lymphocytes in primary liver carcinoma. Starting from around 0.45 ug of total RNA, TCR beta cDNA was produced with a primer in the constant region. Each TCR beta library was derived from three nested multiplex PCR rounds that employed slightly modified ARM-PCR. It was with TRBV1-TRBV30 forward primers and a C-beta reverse primer that the first two PCR rounds were run, at about 10 cycles each. TCRdb re-called the multiplex PCR reads through MiXCR, storing one row per CDR3 protein. The table has 330,000 or so distinct CDR3 sequences, about two thirds seen once. Unsorted whole blood supplied the blood RNA, and germline DNA was isolated too. The sample was peripheral blood. Receptors originate from a man between 40 and 49 years old with primary liver carcinoma and hepatitis B virus infection.

About this clonotype: Just one base apart from a much larger clone, this may be a read error. The chain combines TRBV12-3 or TRBV12-4 with TRBJ2-7, with D perhaps matching TRBD1 (7 bases). The CDR3 is made up of 15 amino acids. V was cut by 3 bases and J by 6 bases, with 18 bases left in between. In DNA, the CDR3 is TGTGCCAGCAGTTTCACAGGGGACTCCCTATCCGAGCAGTACTTC. This codes for CASSFTGDSLSEQYF.

With respect to this clonotype: An end of the junction does not agree with germline; a read error may underlie this. The chain carries TRBV2 and TRBJ2-7, with a weak D call TRBD2 (6 bases). CDR3 length: 14 residues. The germline V gene has CDR1 SNHLY and CDR2 FYNNEI. The CDR3 loop reads CTSSLDGGMGEQYF. The DNA for the CDR3 is TGTACCAGCAGTCTGGACGGGGGAATGGGCGAGCAGTACTTC.

The chain recombines TRBV12-3 or TRBV12-4 with TRBJ2-1; 14 nucleotides agree with TRBD2. J was trimmed by 2 bases and V by 7 bases; bases with no gene match: 4. This CDR3 has 16 amino acids. CDR3 residues: CASNLGLAGAYNEQFF. As DNA, the CDR3 is TGTGCCAGCAATCTGGGACTAGCGGGGGCCTACAATGAGCAGTTCTTC.

Concerning this clonotype itself: This CDR3 is missing its conserved last phenylalanine or tryptophan, likely due to a read error. The genes are TRBV29-1 and TRBJ2-3, with 15 positions matching TRBD2. V was clipped by 7 bases and J by 6 bases; unmatched bases: 2. This CDR3 is 13 amino acids long. The germline V gene encodes CDR1 SQVTM and CDR2 ANQGSEA. The CDR3 loop reads CSDGLAGGDTQYS. The CDR3 bases are TGCAGCGATGGACTAGCGGGAGGGGATACGCAGTATTCT.